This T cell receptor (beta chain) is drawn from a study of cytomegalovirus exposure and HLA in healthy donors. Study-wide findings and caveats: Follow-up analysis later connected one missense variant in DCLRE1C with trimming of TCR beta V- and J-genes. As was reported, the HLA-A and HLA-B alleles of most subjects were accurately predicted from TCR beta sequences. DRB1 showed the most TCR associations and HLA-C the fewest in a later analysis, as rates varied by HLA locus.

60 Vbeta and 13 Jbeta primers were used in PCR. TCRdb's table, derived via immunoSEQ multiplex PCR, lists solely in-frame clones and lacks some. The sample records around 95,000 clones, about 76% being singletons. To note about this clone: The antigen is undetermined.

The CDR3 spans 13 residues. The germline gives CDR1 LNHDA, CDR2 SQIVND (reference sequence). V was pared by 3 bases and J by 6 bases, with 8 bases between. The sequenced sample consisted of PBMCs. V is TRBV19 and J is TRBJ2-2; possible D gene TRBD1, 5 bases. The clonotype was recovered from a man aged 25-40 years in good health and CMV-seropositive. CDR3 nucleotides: TGTGCCAGTAGTATGTGGGGCGCCGGGGAGCTGTTTTTT. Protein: CASSMWGAGELFF.